The rows below give T cell receptor beta chains drawn from one sample of a study of cytotoxic CD8 clonotypes in ibrutinib-treated CLL. Data came from immunoSEQ multiplex PCR; TCRdb stores just in-frame clones and leaves some out. Of about 57,000 clones in the sample, around 55% are singletons; the top ten hold over 20%. The specimen comprised PBMCs, sampled after 24 months of ibrutinib treatment. These receptors were collected from a human donor with chronic lymphocytic leukemia. Both conserved end residues are part of each CDR3. The D gene is left open where the match is weak. Expanded clones get a size class; other rows say once, few or many, or leave the size out.

TRBV13,TRBJ1-1,many,NA,CASSSTGNEAFF,TGTGCCAGCAGCTCAACAGGGAATGAAGCTTTCTTT
TRBV6-5,TRBJ2-5,NA,NA,CASRNREQKRAQYF,TGTGCCAGCAGAAACCGGGAACAAAAGAGGGCCCAGTACTTC
TRBV7-6,TRBJ2-2,NA,TRBD2,CASSHQREGSGELFF,TGTGCCAGCAGCCATCAGCGGGAAGGGTCCGGGGAGCTGTTTTTT
TRBV19,TRBJ1-2,NA,NA,CASSIADTSRTF,TGTGCCAGTAGTATCGCAGACACGTCTAGGACCTTC
TRBV5-6,TRBJ1-6,many,NA,CASSLSVWGSPTNSPLHF,TGTGCCAGCAGCTTGAGCGTTTGGGGGTCGCCAACAAATTCACCCCTCCACTTT
TRBV5-4,TRBJ2-3,once,NA,CASSLSLGGTDTQYF,TGTGCCAGCAGCTTATCCCTGGGAGGCACAGATACGCAGTATTTT
TRBV10-3,TRBJ2-3,NA,TRBD2,CAISEGRTSGGTDTQYF,TGTGCCATCAGTGAGGGCCGGACTAGCGGGGGAACAGATACGCAGTATTTT
TRBV10-3,TRBJ1-2,many,TRBD1,CAISESGTGGLKTF,TGTGCCATCAGTGAGTCCGGGACAGGCGGTTTAAAGACCTTC
TRBV28,TRBJ2-7,NA,NA,CASSLLREQYF,TGTGCCAGCAGTTTATTACGTGAGCAGTACTTC
TRBV5-4,TRBJ2-2,once,NA,CASSPGLRETTGELFF,TGTGCCAGCAGCCCGGGACTCCGGGAAACCACCGGGGAGCTGTTTTTT
TRBV7-6,TRBJ1-6,NA,NA,CASSLGTENSPLHF,TGTGCCAGCAGCTTAGGAACTGAAAATTCACCCCTCCACTTT
TRBV6-5,TRBJ2-5,NA,NA,CASSYSPGRQETQYF,TGTGCCAGCAGTTACTCCCCAGGGAGGCAAGAGACCCAGTACTTC
TRBV7-9,TRBJ1-1,NA,TRBD1,CASSLARWDRGAEAFF,TGTGCCAGCAGCTTAGCGCGGTGGGACAGGGGTGCCGAAGCTTTCTTT
TRBV6-5,TRBJ1-5,NA,TRBD1,CASWDRYSNQPQHF,TGTGCCAGCTGGGACAGGTATAGCAATCAGCCCCAGCATTTT
TRBV19,TRBJ2-3,NA,NA,CASSTRTDTQYF,TGTGCCAGTAGTACCAGGACCGATACGCAGTATTTT
TRBV5-1,TRBJ1-5,NA,NA,CASSLDGHSNQPQHF,TGCGCCAGCAGCTTGGACGGACATAGCAATCAGCCCCAGCATTTT
TRBV19,TRBJ2-6,NA,NA,CASKKGDYFNVLTF,TGTGCCAGTAAAAAGGGGGACTACTTCAACGTCCTGACTTTC
TRBV28,TRBJ1-2,NA,NA,CASSFSRNYGYTF,TGTGCCAGCAGTTTTTCCCGAAACTATGGCTACACCTTC
TRBV5-1,TRBJ2-6,NA,NA,CASRGGRTGSGANVLTF,TGCGCCAGCAGGGGGGGTCGAACCGGCTCTGGGGCCAACGTCCTGACTTTC
TRBV9,TRBJ2-1,NA,TRBD1,CASSVAGTGGNEQFF,TGTGCCAGCAGCGTAGCCGGGACAGGGGGGAATGAGCAGTTCTTC
TRBV28,TRBJ2-4,NA,TRBD2,CASAGVGNIQYF,TGTGCCAGCGCGGGAGTGGGTAACATTCAGTACTTC
TRBV5-1,TRBJ2-3,NA,TRBD2,CASTYSGGADTQYF,TGCGCCAGCACTTATAGCGGGGGGGCAGATACGCAGTATTTT
TRBV5-1,TRBJ2-3,NA,NA,CASSSPNREDTQYF,TGCGCCAGCAGCTCACCCAACAGAGAAGATACGCAGTATTTT
TRBV7-9,TRBJ2-1,NA,NA,CASSFVSIAYNEQFF,TGTGCCAGCAGCTTCGTCTCCATAGCTTACAATGAGCAGTTCTTC
TRBV7-2,TRBJ2-6,NA,TRBD1,CASSRLPGQGVGGANVLTF,TGTGCCAGCAGCCGACTTCCGGGACAGGGAGTAGGTGGGGCCAACGTCCTGACTTTC
TRBV7-9,TRBJ1-4,NA,TRBD1,CASRQGLNNEKLFF,TGTGCCAGCAGACAGGGGCTAAATAATGAAAAACTGTTTTTT
TRBV27,TRBJ2-3,NA,NA,CASSLSWHRKASTDTQYF,TGTGCCAGCAGTTTATCGTGGCACAGAAAGGCTAGCACAGATACGCAGTATTTT
TRBV18,TRBJ1-1,NA,NA,CASSPSIMSYTEAFF,TGTGCCAGCTCACCATCAATAATGTCGTACACTGAAGCTTTCTTT
TRBV5-1,TRBJ2-7,few,NA,CASSLADGYEQYF,TGCGCCAGCAGCTTGGCCGACGGATACGAGCAGTACTTC
TRBV28,TRBJ1-1,NA,NA,CASLSDNTEAFF,TGTGCCAGCCTCTCGGACAACACTGAAGCTTTCTTT
TRBV6-5,TRBJ2-7,NA,NA,CASGDAPYEQYF,TGTGCCAGCGGGGACGCTCCTTACGAGCAGTACTTC
TRBV6-5,TRBJ2-1,medium-sized,NA,CASSWTVRSYNEQFF,TGTGCCAGCAGCTGGACGGTTCGATCCTACAATGAGCAGTTCTTC
TRBV4-1,TRBJ2-5,NA,TRBD2,CASSLAASGSRETQYF,TGCGCCAGCAGCCTCGCCGCTAGCGGGAGTCGGGAGACCCAGTACTTC
TRBV7-6,TRBJ1-1,NA,NA,CASSPWGGTEAFF,TGTGCCAGCAGCCCATGGGGGGGCACTGAAGCTTTCTTT
TRBV5-4,TRBJ1-2,NA,NA,CASSMNYTF,TGTGCCAGCAGCATGAACTACACCTTC
TRBV5-1,TRBJ2-5,NA,NA,CASSYFGASLVTQYF,TGCGCCAGCAGCTATTTTGGGGCCAGCCTTGTGACCCAGTACTTC
TRBV9,TRBJ2-7,NA,NA,CASSVDRVDEQYF,TGTGCCAGCAGCGTAGACAGGGTGGACGAGCAGTACTTC
TRBV4-2,TRBJ1-6,few,TRBD1,CASSQDYRGRSPLHF,TGTGCCAGCAGCCAAGATTACAGGGGGCGTTCACCCCTCCACTTT
TRBV19,TRBJ2-7,NA,NA,CASSILHRPGPTYEQYF,TGTGCCAGTAGCATACTTCATCGACCGGGGCCGACCTACGAGCAGTACTTC
TRBV28,TRBJ2-7,NA,NA,CASSLQEGFFLNF,TGTGCCAGCAGTTTACAGGAAGGGTTTTTCTTGAACTTC
TRBV10-1,TRBJ2-3,few,NA,CASRKTHNQGDTQYF,TGCGCCAGCAGGAAGACCCACAACCAGGGAGATACGCAGTATTTT